This T cell receptor beta chain was captured by sequencing in a study of T-cell reconstitution after alpha-beta-depleted transplantation in children. For TCRbeta, the library was prepared with unique molecular identifiers. TCRdb re-called the PCR reads through MiXCR, storing one row per CDR3 protein. The sample contains around 960,000 distinct CDR3 sequences, about 31% of which appear only once. This clonotype was detected a few times. V lost 1 base to trimming and J lost 7 bases, with 11 bases between them. Germline CDR1 reads MGHRA; CDR2 reads YSYEKL. The length of the CDR3 is 14 residues. The clonotype comes from a boy under two years old who had a stem cell transplant for SCID, so the T cells may come from the graft donor. The chain recombines TRBV4-1 with TRBJ2-1; no clear D. This material consisted of PBMCs, mostly from graft donor cells, taken 360 days after TCRalphabeta/CD19-depleted stem cell transplant. CDR3 in DNA: TGCGCCAGCAGCCAAGTTTCCAGCCGAAATGAGCAGTTCTTC. It is translated as CASSQVSSRNEQFF.